The rows below give T cell receptor beta chains drawn from one sample of a study of cytomegalovirus exposure and HLA in healthy donors. The assay was immunoSEQ multiplex PCR, and TCRdb's table has in-frame clones only and misses some. The table records fewer than 140,000 clones, 88% of them present only once. The sequencing input was PBMCs. Receptors originate from a woman aged 18 to 35 in good health and CMV-seropositive. Each CDR3 is given with its conserved first and last residue. The order of the fields is V gene, CDR3 protein.

V gene: TRBV9
CDR3 protein: CASSHEGGDTEKLFF

V gene: TRBV10-1
CDR3 protein: CASSESMGGLEEQFF

V gene: TRBV27
CDR3 protein: CASSTQWGLDYEQYF

V gene: TRBV6-5
CDR3 protein: CASSYAGIGLNQPQHF

V gene: TRBV18
CDR3 protein: CASSPRYGSPPYNEQFF

V gene: TRBV27
CDR3 protein: CASSFSSFGELFF

V gene: TRBV6-5
CDR3 protein: CASSYYRGEDGYTF

V gene: TRBV25-1
CDR3 protein: CASSVQGWEEKLFF

V gene: TRBV18
CDR3 protein: CASSRVGGRSNTGELFF

V gene: TRBV6-1
CDR3 protein: CASSEPGLGKLSYEQYF

V gene: TRBV7-6
CDR3 protein: CASSLASGGGEQYF

V gene: TRBV4-2
CDR3 protein: CASSQDRGGITDTGELFF

V gene: TRBV11-2
CDR3 protein: CASSSGTLTNEKLFF

V gene: TRBV19
CDR3 protein: CASSSVGHLIYF

V gene: TRBV18
CDR3 protein: CASSPTAGMNTEAFF

V gene: TRBV7-8
CDR3 protein: CASSRGRDRTSSYNSPLHF

V gene: TRBV28
CDR3 protein: CASSPYAMGLRGPSGANVLTF

V gene: TRBV19
CDR3 protein: CASGTSGGVTDTQYF

V gene: TRBV6-4
CDR3 protein: CATAFRATDTQYF

V gene: TRBV6-1
CDR3 protein: CASGGASWTQYF

V gene: TRBV7-9
CDR3 protein: CASSLAPTGQETQYF

V gene: TRBV7-2
CDR3 protein: CASSPQTGGGSEAFF

V gene: TRBV23-1
CDR3 protein: CASSQWEGGVDGNEKLFF

V gene: TRBV5-6
CDR3 protein: CASSLGQVLEQYF

V gene: TRBV11-3
CDR3 protein: CASSPTGAATGELFF

V gene: TRBV27
CDR3 protein: CASSLAGQGGYEQYF

V gene: TRBV6-6
CDR3 protein: CASSPFDRGLSGEQYF

V gene: TRBV6-1
CDR3 protein: CASTGYRGTEQFF

V gene: TRBV20-1
CDR3 protein: CSARTLTEAFF

V gene: TRBV2
CDR3 protein: CASSYQSRDSEAFF

V gene: TRBV19
CDR3 protein: CASRNLLAESTDTQYF

V gene: TRBV18
CDR3 protein: CASSQVVREGFYGYTF

V gene: TRBV29-1
CDR3 protein: CSVESILGADTQYF

V gene: TRBV28
CDR3 protein: CASSPLDSLRYQETQYF

V gene: TRBV4-1
CDR3 protein: CASSQGGGIIHGYTF

V gene: TRBV19
CDR3 protein: CASSRDRDNTEAFF

V gene: TRBV9
CDR3 protein: CASSATGQGVGYGYTF

V gene: TRBV11-3
CDR3 protein: CASSLVSPIYEQYF

V gene: TRBV4-1
CDR3 protein: CASAFSSGDNRGDTQYF

V gene: TRBV27
CDR3 protein: CASTPIPQGGNEQFF

V gene: TRBV7-2
CDR3 protein: CASSSYRAVHQPQHF

V gene: TRBV10-3
CDR3 protein: CAISESGGANQPQHF

V gene: TRBV19
CDR3 protein: CASSIPDGYTF

V gene: TRBV28
CDR3 protein: CASSTQGDNEKLFF

V gene: TRBV10-3
CDR3 protein: CAIGGTNYGYTF

V gene: TRBV9
CDR3 protein: CASSVQELQGPQHF

V gene: TRBV21-1
CDR3 protein: CASSKDTFYGYTF

V gene: TRBV27
CDR3 protein: CASRGQDYGYTF

V gene: TRBV6-1
CDR3 protein: CASSEKEEGDEAFF

V gene: TRBV7-2
CDR3 protein: CASSLGTSSGANVLTF

V gene: TRBV6-1
CDR3 protein: CASKEAIRIEAFF